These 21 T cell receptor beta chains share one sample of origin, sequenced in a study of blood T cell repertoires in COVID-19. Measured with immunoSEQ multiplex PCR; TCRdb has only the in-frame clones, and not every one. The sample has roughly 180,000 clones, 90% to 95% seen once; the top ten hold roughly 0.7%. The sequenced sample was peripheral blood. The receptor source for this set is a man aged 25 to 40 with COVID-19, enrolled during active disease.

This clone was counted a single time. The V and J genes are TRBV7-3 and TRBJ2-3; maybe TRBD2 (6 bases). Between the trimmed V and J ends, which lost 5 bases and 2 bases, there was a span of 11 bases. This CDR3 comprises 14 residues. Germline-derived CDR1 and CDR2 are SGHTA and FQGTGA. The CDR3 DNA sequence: TGTGCCAGCAGCCGGGGGTCACTCACAGATACGCAGTATTTT. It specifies CASSRGSLTDTQYF.

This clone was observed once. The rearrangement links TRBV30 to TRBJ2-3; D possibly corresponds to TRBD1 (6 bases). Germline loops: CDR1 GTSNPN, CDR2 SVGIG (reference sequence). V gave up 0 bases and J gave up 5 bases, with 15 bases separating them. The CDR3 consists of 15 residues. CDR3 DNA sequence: TGTGCCTGGAGTGTCAAAGGGACAAGGAGAGATACGCAGTATTTT. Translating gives CAWSVKGTRRDTQYF.

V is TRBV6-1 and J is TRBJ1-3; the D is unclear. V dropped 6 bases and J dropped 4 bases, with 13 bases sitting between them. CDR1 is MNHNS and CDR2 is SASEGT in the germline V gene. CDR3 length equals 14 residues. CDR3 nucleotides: TGTGCCAGCAGGACCGAGGGATCCGGAAACACCATATATTTT. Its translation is CASRTEGSGNTIYF.

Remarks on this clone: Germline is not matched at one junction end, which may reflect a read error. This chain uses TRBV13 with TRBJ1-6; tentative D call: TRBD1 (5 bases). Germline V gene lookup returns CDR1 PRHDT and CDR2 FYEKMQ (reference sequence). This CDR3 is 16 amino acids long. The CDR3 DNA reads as TGTGCCAGCAGCCTAGGTGAGAGGTGGGGCTTGTCACCCCTCCACTTT. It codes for CASSLGERWGLSPLHF.

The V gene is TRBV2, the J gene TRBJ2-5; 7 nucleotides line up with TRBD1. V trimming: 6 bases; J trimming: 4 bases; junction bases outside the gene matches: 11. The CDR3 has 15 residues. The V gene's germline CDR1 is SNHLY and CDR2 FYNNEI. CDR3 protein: CASSAYRDRGETQYF. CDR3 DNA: TGTGCCAGCAGCGCCTACCGGGACAGAGGAGAGACCCAGTACTTC.

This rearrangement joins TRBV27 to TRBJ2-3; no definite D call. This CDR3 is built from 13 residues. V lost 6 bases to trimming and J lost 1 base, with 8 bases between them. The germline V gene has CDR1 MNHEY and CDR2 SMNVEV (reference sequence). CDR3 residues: CASSQLGTDTQYF. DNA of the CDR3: TGTGCCAGCAGCCAACTTGGCACAGATACGCAGTATTTT.

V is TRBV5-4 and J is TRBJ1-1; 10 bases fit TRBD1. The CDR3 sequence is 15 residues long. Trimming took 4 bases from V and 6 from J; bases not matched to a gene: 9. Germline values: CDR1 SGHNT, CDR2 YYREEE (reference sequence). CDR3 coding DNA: TGTGCCAGCAGCCAATTGGGGGGGACAGGGGCTGAAGCTTTCTTT. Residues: CASSQLGGTGAEAFF.

CDR3 protein: CSVESQAEAFF. The DNA of the CDR3 is TGCAGCGTTGAATCACAGGCTGAAGCTTTCTTT. The rearrangement joins TRBV29-1 to TRBJ1-1, with D possibly TRBD1 on 5 matching bases. The CDR3 is 11 amino acids. CDR1 SQVTM and CDR2 ANQGSEA come from the germline V gene. With 2 bases removed from V and 6 bases from J, the gap between germline ends came to 7 bases.

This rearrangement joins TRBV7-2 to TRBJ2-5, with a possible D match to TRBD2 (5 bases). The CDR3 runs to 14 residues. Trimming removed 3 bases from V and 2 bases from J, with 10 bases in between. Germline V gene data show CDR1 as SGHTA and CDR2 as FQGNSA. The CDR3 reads CASSFGLAQETQYF. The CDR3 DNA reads TGTGCCAGCAGCTTTGGACTCGCGCAAGAGACCCAGTACTTC.

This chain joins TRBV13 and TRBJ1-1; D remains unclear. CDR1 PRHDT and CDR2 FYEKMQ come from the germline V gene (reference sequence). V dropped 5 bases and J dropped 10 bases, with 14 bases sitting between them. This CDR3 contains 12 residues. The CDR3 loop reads CASSVQTMGAFF. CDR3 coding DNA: TGTGCCAGCAGCGTACAGACGATGGGAGCTTTCTTT.

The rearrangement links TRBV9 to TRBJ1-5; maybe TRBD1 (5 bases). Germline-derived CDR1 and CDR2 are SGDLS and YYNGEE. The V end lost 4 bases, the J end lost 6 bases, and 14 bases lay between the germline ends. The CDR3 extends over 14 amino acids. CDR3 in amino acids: CASSPSGGSQPQHF. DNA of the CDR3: TGTGCCAGCAGCCCTAGTGGGGGGAGTCAGCCCCAGCATTTT.

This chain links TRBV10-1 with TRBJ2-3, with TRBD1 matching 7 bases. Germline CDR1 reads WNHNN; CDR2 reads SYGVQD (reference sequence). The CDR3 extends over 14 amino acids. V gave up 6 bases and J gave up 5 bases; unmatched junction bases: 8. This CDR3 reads CASSADRVQDTQYF. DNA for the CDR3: TGCGCCAGCAGCGCCGACAGGGTTCAAGATACGCAGTATTTT.

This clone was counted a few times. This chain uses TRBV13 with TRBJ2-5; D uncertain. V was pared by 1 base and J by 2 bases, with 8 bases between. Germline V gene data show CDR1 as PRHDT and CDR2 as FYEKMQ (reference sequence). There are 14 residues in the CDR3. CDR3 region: CASSLDPGQETQYF. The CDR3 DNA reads TGTGCCAGCAGCTTAGATCCAGGACAAGAGACCCAGTACTTC.

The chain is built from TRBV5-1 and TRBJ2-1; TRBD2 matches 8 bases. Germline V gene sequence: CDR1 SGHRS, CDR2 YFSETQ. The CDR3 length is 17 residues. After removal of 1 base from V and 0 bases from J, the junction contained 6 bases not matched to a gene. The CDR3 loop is CASSLRAGAASYNEQFF. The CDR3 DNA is TGCGCCAGCAGCTTGCGAGCGGGGGCCGCCTCCTACAATGAGCAGTTCTTC. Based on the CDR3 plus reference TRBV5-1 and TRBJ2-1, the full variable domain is KAGVTQTPRYLIKTRGQQVTLSCSPISGHRSVSWYQQTPGQGLQFLFEYFSETQRNKGNFPGRFSGRQFSNSRSEMNVSTLELGDSALYLCASSLRAGAASYNEQFFGPGTRLTVL.

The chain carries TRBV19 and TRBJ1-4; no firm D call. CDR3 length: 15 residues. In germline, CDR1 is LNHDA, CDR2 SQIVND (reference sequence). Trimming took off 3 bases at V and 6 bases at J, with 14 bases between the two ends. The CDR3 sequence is CASSIGEGAYEKLFF. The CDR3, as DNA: TGTGCCAGTAGTATCGGGGAAGGTGCTTATGAAAAACTGTTTTTT.

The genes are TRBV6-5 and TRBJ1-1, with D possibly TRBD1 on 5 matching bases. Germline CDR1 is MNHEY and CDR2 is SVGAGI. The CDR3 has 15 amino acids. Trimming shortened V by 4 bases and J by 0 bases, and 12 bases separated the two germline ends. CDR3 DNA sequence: TGTGCCAGCAGTTGGGCGGGAGGGGTGAACACTGAAGCTTTCTTT. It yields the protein CASSWAGGVNTEAFF.

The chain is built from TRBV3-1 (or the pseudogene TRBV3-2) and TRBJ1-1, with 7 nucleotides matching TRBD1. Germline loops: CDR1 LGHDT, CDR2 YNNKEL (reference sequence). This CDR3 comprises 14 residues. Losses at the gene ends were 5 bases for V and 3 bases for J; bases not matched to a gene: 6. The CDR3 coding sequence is TGTGCCAGCAGCGGACGGGACAGCCACACTGAAGCTTTCTTT. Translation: CASSGRDSHTEAFF.

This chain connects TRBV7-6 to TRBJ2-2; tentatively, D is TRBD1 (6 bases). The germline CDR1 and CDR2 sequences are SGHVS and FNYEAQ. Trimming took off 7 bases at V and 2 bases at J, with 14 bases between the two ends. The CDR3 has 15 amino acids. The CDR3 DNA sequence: TGTGCCAGCACCCCGCAGGGGATCAACACCGGGGAGCTGTTTTTT. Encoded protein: CASTPQGINTGELFF.

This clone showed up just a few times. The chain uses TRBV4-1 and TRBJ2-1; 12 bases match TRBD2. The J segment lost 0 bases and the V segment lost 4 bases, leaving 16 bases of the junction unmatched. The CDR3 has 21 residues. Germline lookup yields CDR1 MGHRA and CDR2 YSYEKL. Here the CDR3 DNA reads TGCGCCAGCAGCCCGGCCCGTCTAGCGGGGGGGCGGTGGAGCTCCTACAATGAGCAGTTCTTC. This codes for CASSPARLAGGRWSSYNEQFF.

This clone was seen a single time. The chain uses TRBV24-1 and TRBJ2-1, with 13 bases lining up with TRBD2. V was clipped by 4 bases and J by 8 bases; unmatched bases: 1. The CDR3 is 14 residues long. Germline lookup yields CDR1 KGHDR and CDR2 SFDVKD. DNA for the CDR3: TGTGCCACCAGTGACGGGACTAGCGGGGATGAGCAGTTCTTC. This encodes CATSDGTSGDEQFF.

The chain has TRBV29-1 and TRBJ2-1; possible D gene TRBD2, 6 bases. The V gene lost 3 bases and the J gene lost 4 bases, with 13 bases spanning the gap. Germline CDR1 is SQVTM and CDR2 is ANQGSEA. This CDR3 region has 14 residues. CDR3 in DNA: TGCAGCGTTGAGTGGGACTCCCGTTACAATGAGCAGTTCTTC. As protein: CSVEWDSRYNEQFF.